This T cell receptor beta chain was recovered during a study of blood T cell repertoires in COVID-19. Study background: Acute-phase and convalescent COVID-19 samples originated in the United States, Italy and Spain. Sample material is recorded as cDNA or gDNA derived from T cells, B-cell-depleted T cells, or PBMCs.

The CDR3 extends over 19 amino acids. Germline V gene lookup returns CDR1 LNHNV and CDR2 YYDKDF (reference sequence). V shed 4 bases and J 1 base; nucleotides not matched to a gene: 17. Methods used by the authors: Estimated nucleated cell counts came from reference gene primer amplification. Profiling relied on immunoSEQ multiplex PCR, and the TCRdb table lists in-frame clones only, not all of them. V and J calls and clone size follow that table, whereas D and trimming were derived from the DNA. The sample has tens of thousands of clones; around 90% are singletons. This chain uses TRBV15 with TRBJ2-7; 9 positions match TRBD1. Input material: peripheral blood. The TCR originated in a man in his sixties with acute or convalescent COVID-19. This CDR3 is CATSTERGTGSGFSYEQYF. The CDR3 DNA reads TGTGCCACCAGCACCGAGAGGGGGACAGGGAGTGGATTTTCCTACGAGCAGTACTTC.